One and the same sample provided the 19 T cell receptor beta chains below, sequenced in a study of blood T cell repertoires in COVID-19 (dated by TCRdb to the early 2020s). Library method: the immunoSEQ multiplex PCR assay. TCRdb stores this immuneACCESS table with in-frame sequences only. Part of the clones is absent; in the studies checked, under half of the shortfall reflects unresolved V genes, and no reason is known for the rest. The sample table shows roughly 67,000 clones, and 76% are seen once. About 6% of the sample belongs to the ten largest clones. The sample taken for sequencing was peripheral blood. The source of these receptors is a woman aged 45-60 years with active or convalescent COVID-19.

CDR3 DNA sequence: TGCGCCAGCAGCTTGCCGGACAGGGGGCGCGGGGAGCTGTTTTTT. Translation gives CASSLPDRGRGELFF. The genes are TRBV5-1 and TRBJ2-2, with 11 bases identical to TRBD1. V dropped 1 base and J dropped 7; count of bases not matched to a gene: 3. There are 15 residues in the CDR3. Germline V gene sequence: CDR1 SGHRS, CDR2 YFSETQ.

The chain links TRBV5-1 to TRBJ2-5; 8 bases match TRBD1. CDR1 SGHRS and CDR2 YFSETQ come from the germline V gene. V trimming: 4 bases; J trimming: 3 bases; junction bases outside the gene matches: 8. The CDR3 loop spans 15 amino acids. CDR3 sequence reads: CASSGQGKREETQYF. CDR3 sequence (DNA): TGCGCCAGCAGCGGACAGGGTAAGAGAGAAGAGACCCAGTACTTC.

V is TRBV6-2 or TRBV6-3 and J is TRBJ1-4; unclear D gene. The germline gives CDR1 MNHEY, CDR2 SVGEGT. V gave up 6 bases and J gave up 7 bases, with 6 bases separating them. CDR3 size: 11 residues. The DNA of the CDR3 is TGTGCCAGCAGCCGCGCTGAAAAACTGTTTTTT. Its protein is CASSRAEKLFF.

The chain uses TRBV27 and TRBJ2-5; D is uncertain. Deletions cut 2 bases from V and 5 bases from J, with 12 bases between. Germline lookup yields CDR1 MNHEY and CDR2 SMNVEV (reference sequence). This CDR3 is built from 14 residues. CDR3 DNA sequence: TGTGCCAGCAGTTTAGGTTCCCCTATGGAGACCCAGTACTTC. Encoded protein: CASSLGSPMETQYF.

This clone has just one count. The gene calls are TRBV28 and TRBJ2-5, with D perhaps matching TRBD2 (6 bases). Germline CDR1 and CDR2: MDHEN and SYDVKM. V was trimmed by 11 bases and J by 5 bases, leaving 18 bases between them. The CDR3 runs to 13 residues. CDR3 sequence reads: CASMRAGTETQYF. CDR3 nucleotides: TGTGCCTCGATGAGGGCGGGGACGGAGACCCAGTACTTC. Looking up the rest from reference TRBV28 and TRBJ2-5 gives the full variable domain: DVKVTQSSRYLVKRTGEKVFLECVQDMDHENMFWYRQDPGLGLRLIYFSYDVKMKEKGDIPEGYSVSREKKERFSLILESASTNQTSMYLCASMRAGTETQYFGPGTRLLVL.

The chain is built from TRBV2 and TRBJ1-2; 11 bases are shared with TRBD1. CDR1 and CDR2 (germline): SNHLY, FYNNEI. This CDR3 region has 15 residues. The ends lost 3 bases at V and 1 base at J; junction bases unmatched: 1. The CDR3 loop reads CASSEDRGLNYGYTF. The CDR3 coding sequence is TGTGCCAGCAGTGAGGACAGGGGGCTTAACTATGGCTACACCTTC.

The V call is TRBV11-2, the J call TRBJ2-1, with D perhaps TRBD2 (5 bases). The V end was cut by 1 base, the J end by 5 bases, with 12 bases between. The germline CDR1 and CDR2 sequences are SGHAT and FQNNGV. The CDR3 is 15 residues long. The CDR3 bases are TGTGCCAGCAGCTTAGGGGCCGGGGTACACAATGAGCAGTTCTTC. As protein: CASSLGAGVHNEQFF.

The chain's CDR3 is CASSGGDGNTEAFF. In DNA form, the CDR3 reads TGCGCCAGCAGCGGGGGGGACGGGAACACTGAAGCTTTCTTT. This chain uses TRBV5-1 with TRBJ1-1; D may be TRBD1 (5 bases). Trimming pared 4 bases from V and 1 base from J, leaving 11 bases between. The CDR3 has 14 residues. Germline CDR1 SGHRS, CDR2 YFSETQ.

V and J are TRBV5-6 and TRBJ2-6, with 8 nucleotides matching TRBD1. With V trimmed by 2 bases and J by 4 bases, 8 bases remained unmatched. The CDR3 loop spans 17 amino acids. Germline lookup yields CDR1 SGHDT and CDR2 YYEEEE. In DNA form, the CDR3 reads TGTGCCAGCAGCTTTTGGGACAGGCGCTACGGGGCCAACGTCCTGACTTTC. It codes for CASSFWDRRYGANVLTF.

J is TRBJ2-7 and V is TRBV7-2, with D maybe TRBD2 (5 bases). CDR3 size: 14 residues. Per the germline V gene, CDR1 is SGHTA and CDR2 is FQGNSA. The V end lost 1 base, the J end lost 2 bases, and 9 bases lay between the germline ends. CDR3 nucleotide sequence: TGTGCCAGCAGCTTAGGCGGGTCCACCTACGAGCAGTACTTC. This translates into CASSLGGSTYEQYF.

The chain links TRBV3-1 (or the pseudogene TRBV3-2) to TRBJ1-5, with unresolved D. V was clipped by 2 bases and J by 0 bases, with 14 bases between them. This CDR3 is built from 17 residues. Germline V gene sequence: CDR1 LGHDT, CDR2 YNNKEL (reference sequence). CDR3 region: CASSQPEAPSSNQPQHF. The CDR3 region has the DNA TGTGCCAGCAGCCAACCCGAGGCCCCGAGTAGCAATCAGCCCCAGCATTTT.

This chain links TRBV18 with TRBJ1-1, with a possible D match to TRBD1 (5 bases). Trimming took 3 bases from V and 0 from J, leaving 20 bases between them. This CDR3 comprises 18 residues. Germline-derived CDR1 and CDR2 are KGHSH and LQKENI. CDR3 sequence reads: CASSPEEGVTLMNTEAFF. The CDR3 bases are TGTGCCAGCTCACCGGAAGAAGGGGTGACACTTATGAACACTGAAGCTTTCTTT.

V usage is TRBV6-1 and J usage is TRBJ1-2, with 10 bases lining up with TRBD1. V shed 2 bases, J shed 9 bases, and the junction held 6 bases outside the gene matches. The CDR3 length is 14 residues. Per germline, CDR1 MNHNS and CDR2 SASEGT. The CDR3 DNA is TGTGCCAGCAGTGAAAGGTCGGGACAGGGGAGCTACACCTTC. Translated, it gives CASSERSGQGSYTF.

The CDR3 nucleotides are TGTGCCAGCAGTTTGACCGGGAGGTCAAATGAAAAACTGTTTTTT. Amino acids: CASSLTGRSNEKLFF. The rearrangement uses TRBV27 and TRBJ1-4; no firm D call. The CDR3 is made up of 15 amino acids. V was cut by 3 bases and J by 5 bases, with 13 bases left in between. Germline CDR1 and CDR2: MNHEY and SMNVEV (reference sequence).

This clone was detected only a few times. This chain uses TRBV19 with TRBJ2-5; TRBD2 matches 13 bases. Trimming at V came to 6 bases and at J to 9 bases, leaving 10 bases not matched to a gene. The germline CDR1 and CDR2 sequences are LNHDA and SQIVND (reference sequence). The CDR3 covers 15 residues. CDR3 DNA: TGTGCCAGTAGGAGACTAGCGGGAGGCCGGGGGTCCCAGTACTTC. Encoded protein: CASRRLAGGRGSQYF.

The chain joins TRBV27 to TRBJ2-7, with a tentative D call TRBD1 (6 bases). With 3 bases removed from V and 2 bases from J, the gap between germline ends came to 14 bases. CDR3 length: 15 amino acids. Germline V gene data show CDR1 as MNHEY and CDR2 as SMNVEV (reference sequence). CDR3 DNA: TGTGCCAGCAGTTTTGCAGGGGTCAGAGCCTACGAGCAGTACTTC. Encoded protein: CASSFAGVRAYEQYF.

This clone was counted at least ten times. J is TRBJ1-1 and V is TRBV4-2; D might be TRBD1 (6 bases). V shed 0 bases and J shed 5 bases, with 13 bases lying between them. The germline V gene has CDR1 LGHNA and CDR2 YNFKEQ. The CDR3 totals 15 residues. The CDR3: CASSQDVRGWTEAFF. The DNA for the CDR3 is TGTGCCAGCAGCCAAGATGTCAGGGGATGGACTGAAGCTTTCTTT.

This chain uses TRBV10-3 with TRBJ2-5; a weak D match, TRBD1 (7 bases). Trimming removed 5 bases at V and 3 bases at J, with 16 bases between. Looked up from germline, CDR1 is ENHRY and CDR2 is SYGVKD. The CDR3 contains 15 residues. The CDR3 DNA follows: TGTGCCATCAGTACAGGGGAGGCTAGCGAAGAGACCCAGTACTTC. Protein product: CAISTGEASEETQYF.

V and J are TRBV6-4 and TRBJ2-1; D possibly corresponds to TRBD2 (5 bases). Germline lookup yields CDR1 MRHNA and CDR2 SNTAGT. Between the trimmed V and J ends, which lost 5 bases and 6 bases, there was a span of 11 bases. CDR3 length: 13 amino acids. CDR3: CASSNERGNEQFF. CDR3 coding DNA: TGTGCCAGCAGTAATGAACGGGGCAATGAGCAGTTCTTC.